Below are 10 T cell receptor beta chains sequenced from a single sample in a study of response to subunit inactivated influenza vaccine (dated by TCRdb to 2016 to 2018). The library came from RT-PCR. Sequenced on an Illumina HiSeq 2500. TCRdb reprocessing: public reads trimmed at Q25 with fastp, clones called with MiXCR, in-frame beta chains kept. Rows with one shared CDR3 protein collapse into an entry with the most common genes and DNA. The sample table contains 860,000 or so distinct CDR3 sequences; only one count was recorded for about 20% of them. In total, the top ten clones hold around 9.6% of the sample. This sample comprised PBMCs from blood, obtained about 5 days after vaccination. Receptor source: a man in his forties or fifties who received an inactivated influenza vaccine. Donor details come from another sample of the same person, matched by shared clones.

In its sample, this clonotype was seen a few times. This sequence joins TRBV5-6 and TRBJ2-1, with no clear D. The germline V gene has CDR1 SGHDT and CDR2 YYEEEE. The CDR3 length is 14 residues. V shed 1 base and J shed 0 bases, with 5 bases lying between them. Here the CDR3 reads CASSLPLSYNEQFF. CDR3 DNA: TGTGCCAGCAGCTTGCCGCTCTCCTACAATGAGCAGTTCTTC.

This rearrangement joins TRBV20-1 to TRBJ1-1; 8 bases align to TRBD1. CDR3 length: 18 amino acids. The V gene's germline CDR1 is DFQATT and CDR2 SNEGSKA (reference sequence). The J segment lost 7 bases and the V segment lost 0 bases, leaving 19 bases of the junction unmatched. This chain's CDR3 is CSARDIRKGRGLRSEAFF. CDR3 sequence (DNA): TGCAGTGCTAGAGATATTAGGAAAGGCAGGGGGCTAAGGAGTGAAGCTTTCTTT.

V and J are TRBV20-1 and TRBJ2-1; 12 bases line up with TRBD2. In germline, CDR1 is DFQATT, CDR2 SNEGSKA (reference sequence). There are 12 residues in the CDR3. CDR3 sequence reads: CRTGLAGSEQFF. The CDR3 DNA is TGCAGGACCGGACTAGCGGGATCGGAGCAGTTCTTC.

V is TRBV6-5 and J is TRBJ2-5, with D unclear. Germline V CDR1 and CDR2: MNHEY, SVGAGI. The V and J ends lost 0 bases and 2 bases respectively, with 7 bases between them. The CDR3 runs to 14 residues. CDR3 in DNA: TGTGCCAGCAGTTACTCGACGCTTCAAGAGACCCAGTACTTC. It specifies CASSYSTLQETQYF.

This clonotype has ten or more counts. This chain links TRBV5-1 with TRBJ2-1; D gene uncertain. Germline-derived CDR1 and CDR2 are SGHRS and YFSETQ. Trimming removed 0 bases at V and 5 bases at J, with 6 bases between. The CDR3 has 13 residues. This CDR3 reads CASSLARNNEQFF. The CDR3 nucleotides are TGCGCCAGCAGCTTGGCTAGAAACAATGAGCAGTTCTTC.

In DNA, the CDR3 is TGCAGCGTCCACAGGGTGTTTGAAGAGACCCAGTACTTC. Translation gives CSVHRVFEETQYF. The J gene is TRBJ2-5, the V gene TRBV29-1; tentative D call: TRBD1 (6 bases). V lost 6 bases to trimming and J lost 3 bases, with 14 bases between them. CDR3 length: 13 amino acids. Germline loops: CDR1 SQVTM, CDR2 ANQGSEA.

This clonotype came up a few times. V and J are TRBV20-1 and TRBJ2-1, with a tentative D call TRBD2 (5 bases). This CDR3 is 14 amino acids long. Per germline, CDR1 DFQATT and CDR2 SNEGSKA (reference sequence). Trimming shortened V by 3 bases and J by 5 bases, and 14 bases separated the two germline ends. CDR3 protein: CSARSGRGNNEQFF. For the CDR3, the DNA is TGCAGTGCTAGGTCGGGGAGAGGGAACAATGAGCAGTTCTTC.

This clonotype showed up just a few times. CDR3 in DNA: TGTGCCAGCAGCCAAGTTCTAGCGGGTTATGAGCAGTTCTTC. Its translation: CASSQVLAGYEQFF. The chain is built from TRBV4-2 and TRBJ2-1; 8 bases line up with TRBD2. The J segment lost 8 bases and the V segment lost 1 base, leaving 4 bases of the junction unmatched. Germline V lookup: CDR1 LGHNA, CDR2 YNFKEQ. The CDR3 extends over 14 amino acids.

The genes are TRBV12-3 or TRBV12-4 and TRBJ1-2; TRBD1 matches 11 bases. Trimming cost V 1 base and J 6 bases; bases outside gene matches: 4. The CDR3 contains 15 residues. In DNA, the CDR3 is TGTGCCAGCAGTTTAGGGACAGGGGGCTTGAATGGCTACACCTTC. Residues: CASSLGTGGLNGYTF.

Only a few counts were recorded for this clonotype. The chain joins TRBV12-3 or TRBV12-4 to TRBJ2-7; TRBD2 matches at 8 bases. Trimming removed 6 bases from V and 1 base from J; junction bases left unmatched: 5. CDR3 length: 14 residues. The chain's CDR3 is CASRESGRSYEQYF. The CDR3 nucleotides read TGTGCCAGCAGAGAAAGCGGGAGATCCTACGAGCAGTACTTC.